This TCR beta chain stems from a study of Siglec-9 on CD8 T cells in melanoma. Using immunoSEQ multiplex PCR, the repertoire was profiled, and TCRdb retains in-frame clones only, with some absent. The data contain about 30,000 clones, about 80% of them singletons. Germline values: CDR1 SGHRS, CDR2 YFSETQ. V gave up 4 bases and J gave up 3 bases; unmatched junction bases: 13. This CDR3 spans 17 amino acids. V gene TRBV5-1 combines with J gene TRBJ2-5; 9 positions match TRBD2. This TCR derives from a human donor in good health. The sequencing input was Siglec-9- CD8+ T cells sorted from blood. The CDR3 sequence is CASSTHPWTSVKETQYF. The CDR3 nucleotides read TGCGCCAGCAGCACACACCCCTGGACTAGCGTAAAAGAGACCCAGTACTTC.